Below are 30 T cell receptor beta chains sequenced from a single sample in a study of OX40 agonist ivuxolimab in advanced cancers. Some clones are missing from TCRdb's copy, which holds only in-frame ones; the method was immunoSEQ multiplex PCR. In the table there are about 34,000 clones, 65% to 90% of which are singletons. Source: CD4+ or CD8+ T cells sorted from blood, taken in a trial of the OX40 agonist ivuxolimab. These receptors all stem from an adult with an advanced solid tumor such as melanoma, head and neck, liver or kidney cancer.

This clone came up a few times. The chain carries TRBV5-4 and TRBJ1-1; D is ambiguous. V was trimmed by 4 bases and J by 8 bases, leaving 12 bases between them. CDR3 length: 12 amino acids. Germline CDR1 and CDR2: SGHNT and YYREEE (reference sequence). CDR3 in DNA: TGTGCCAGCAGCCCGGATCAAGACGAAGCTTTCTTT. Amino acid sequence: CASSPDQDEAFF.

This chain's CDR3 is CAWSPGTGVAYEQYF. DNA of the CDR3: TGTGCCTGGAGTCCTGGGACAGGGGTGGCCTACGAGCAGTACTTC. The rearrangement links TRBV30 to TRBJ2-7; 10 bases line up with TRBD1. The CDR3 runs 15 residues. Losses at the gene ends were 2 bases for V and 2 bases for J; bases not matched to a gene: 6. In germline, CDR1 is GTSNPN, CDR2 SVGIG (reference sequence). Full variable domain (missing parts from reference TRBV30 and TRBJ2-7): SQTIHQWPATLVQPVGSPLSLECTVEGTSNPNLYWYRQAAGRGLQLLFYSVGIGQISSEVPQNLSASRPQDRQFILSSKKLLLSDSGFYLCAWSPGTGVAYEQYFGPGTRLTVT.

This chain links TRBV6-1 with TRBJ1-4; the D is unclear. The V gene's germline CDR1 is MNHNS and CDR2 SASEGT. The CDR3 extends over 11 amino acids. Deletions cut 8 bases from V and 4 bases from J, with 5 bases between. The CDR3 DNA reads TGTGCCAGCGCCGTTAATGAAAAACTGTTTTTT. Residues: CASAVNEKLFF.

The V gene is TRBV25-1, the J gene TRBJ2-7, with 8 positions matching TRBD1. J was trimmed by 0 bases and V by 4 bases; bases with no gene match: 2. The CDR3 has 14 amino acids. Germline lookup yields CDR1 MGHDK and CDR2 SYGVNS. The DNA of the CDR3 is TGTGCCAGCAGTGGCGGGACAGGCTCCTACGAGCAGTACTTC. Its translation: CASSGGTGSYEQYF.

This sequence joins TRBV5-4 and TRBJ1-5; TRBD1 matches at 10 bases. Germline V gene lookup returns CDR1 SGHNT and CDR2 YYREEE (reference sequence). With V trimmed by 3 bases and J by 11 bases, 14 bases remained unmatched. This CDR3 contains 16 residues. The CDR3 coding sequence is TGTGCCAGCAGCTCGTCGGGACAGGGGAGTATTGAATCCCAGCATTTT. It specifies CASSSSGQGSIESQHF. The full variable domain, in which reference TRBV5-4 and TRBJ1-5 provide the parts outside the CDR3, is ETGVTQSPTHLIKTRGQQVTLRCSSQSGHNTVSWYQQALGQGPQFIFQYYREEENGRGNFPPRFSGLQFPNYSSELNVNALELDDSALYLCASSSSGQGSIESQHFGDGTRLSIL.

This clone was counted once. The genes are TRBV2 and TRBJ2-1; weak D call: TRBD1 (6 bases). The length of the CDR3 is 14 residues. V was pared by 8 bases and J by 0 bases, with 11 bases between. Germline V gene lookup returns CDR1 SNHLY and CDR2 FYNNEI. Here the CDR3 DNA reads TGTGCCAGCCCCCAGGGGAGCTCCTACAATGAGCAGTTCTTC. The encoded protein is CASPQGSSYNEQFF.

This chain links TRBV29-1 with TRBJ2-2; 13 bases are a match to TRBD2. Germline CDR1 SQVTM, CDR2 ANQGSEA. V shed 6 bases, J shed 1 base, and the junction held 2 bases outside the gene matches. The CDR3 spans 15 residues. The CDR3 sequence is CSVGLAGVNTGELFF. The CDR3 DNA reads TGCAGCGTCGGACTAGCGGGAGTGAACACCGGGGAGCTGTTTTTT.

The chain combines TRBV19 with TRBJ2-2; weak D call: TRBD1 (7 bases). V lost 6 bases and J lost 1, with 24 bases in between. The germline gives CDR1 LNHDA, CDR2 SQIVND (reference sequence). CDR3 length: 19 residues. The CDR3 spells CASSISSWRGLMNTGELFF. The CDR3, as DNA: TGTGCCAGTAGCATTAGTTCATGGAGGGGGCTCATGAACACCGGGGAGCTGTTTTTT.

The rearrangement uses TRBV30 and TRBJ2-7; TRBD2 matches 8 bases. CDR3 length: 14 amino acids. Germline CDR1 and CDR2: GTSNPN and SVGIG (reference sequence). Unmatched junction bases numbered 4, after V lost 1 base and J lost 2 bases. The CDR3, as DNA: TGTGCCTGGAGTGAGGGACTAGGGACCTACGAGCAGTACTTC. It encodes CAWSEGLGTYEQYF. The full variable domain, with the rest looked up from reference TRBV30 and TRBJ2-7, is SQTIHQWPATLVQPVGSPLSLECTVEGTSNPNLYWYRQAAGRGLQLLFYSVGIGQISSEVPQNLSASRPQDRQFILSSKKLLLSDSGFYLCAWSEGLGTYEQYFGPGTRLTVT.

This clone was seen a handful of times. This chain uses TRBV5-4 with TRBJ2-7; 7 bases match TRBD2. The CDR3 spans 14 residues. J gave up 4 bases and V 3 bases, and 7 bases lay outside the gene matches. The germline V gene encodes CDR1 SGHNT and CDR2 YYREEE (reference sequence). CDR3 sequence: CASSSRDYLYEQYF. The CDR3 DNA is TGTGCCAGCAGCTCCCGGGACTATCTTTACGAGCAGTACTTC.

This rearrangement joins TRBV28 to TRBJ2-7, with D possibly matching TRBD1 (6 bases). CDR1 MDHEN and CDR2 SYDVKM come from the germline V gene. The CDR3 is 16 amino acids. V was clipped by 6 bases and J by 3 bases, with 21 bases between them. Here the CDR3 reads CASSQRKTGTLYEQYF. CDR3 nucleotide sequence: TGTGCCAGCAGCCAGAGAAAGACAGGAACCCTCTACGAGCAGTACTTC.

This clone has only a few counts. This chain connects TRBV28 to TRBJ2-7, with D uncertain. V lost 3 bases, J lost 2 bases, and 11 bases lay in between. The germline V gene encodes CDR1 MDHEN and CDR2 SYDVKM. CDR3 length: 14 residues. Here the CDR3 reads CASSFQRRTYEQYF. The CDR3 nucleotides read TGTGCCAGCAGTTTCCAGCGACGAACCTACGAGCAGTACTTC.

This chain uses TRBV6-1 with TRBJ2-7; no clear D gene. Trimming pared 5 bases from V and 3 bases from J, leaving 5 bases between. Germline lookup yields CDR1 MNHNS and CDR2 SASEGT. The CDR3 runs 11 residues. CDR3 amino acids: CASSYNYEQYF. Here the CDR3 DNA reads TGTGCCAGCAGTTACAACTACGAGCAGTACTTC.

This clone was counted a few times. This CDR3 is CASSEEVAVSVDTQYF. In nucleotides, the CDR3 is TGTGCCAGCAGTGAAGAAGTGGCGGTGAGTGTAGATACGCAGTATTTT. This chain joins TRBV6-1 and TRBJ2-3; D call uncertain. Trimming took 1 base from V and 5 from J, leaving 16 bases between them. Per germline, CDR1 MNHNS and CDR2 SASEGT. The CDR3 consists of 16 residues.

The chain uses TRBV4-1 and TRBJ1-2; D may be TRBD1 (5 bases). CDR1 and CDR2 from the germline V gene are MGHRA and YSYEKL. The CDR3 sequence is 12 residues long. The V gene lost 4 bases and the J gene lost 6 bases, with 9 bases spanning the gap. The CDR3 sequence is CASSLPGDGYTF. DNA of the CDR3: TGCGCCAGCAGCCTCCCGGGGGATGGCTACACCTTC.

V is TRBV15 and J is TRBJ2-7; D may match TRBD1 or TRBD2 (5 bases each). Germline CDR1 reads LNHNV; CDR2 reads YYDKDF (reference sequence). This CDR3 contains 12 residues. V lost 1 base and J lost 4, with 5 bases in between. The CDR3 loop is CATSRGGYEQYF. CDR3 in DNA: TGTGCCACCAGCAGAGGGGGGTACGAGCAGTACTTC.

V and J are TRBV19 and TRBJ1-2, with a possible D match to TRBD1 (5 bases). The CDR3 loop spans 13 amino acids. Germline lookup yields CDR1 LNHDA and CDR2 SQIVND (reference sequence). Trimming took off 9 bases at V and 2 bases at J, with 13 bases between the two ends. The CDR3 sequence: CASSPAGNYGYTF. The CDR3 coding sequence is TGTGCCAGCTCGCCCGCAGGGAACTATGGCTACACCTTC.

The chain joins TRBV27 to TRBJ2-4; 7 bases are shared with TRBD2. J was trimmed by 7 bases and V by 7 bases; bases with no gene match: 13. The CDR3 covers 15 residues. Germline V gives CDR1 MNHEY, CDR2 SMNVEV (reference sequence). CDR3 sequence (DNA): TGTGCCAGCACCAATATAGCGGAGGGAGGGAACATTCAGTACTTC. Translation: CASTNIAEGGNIQYF.

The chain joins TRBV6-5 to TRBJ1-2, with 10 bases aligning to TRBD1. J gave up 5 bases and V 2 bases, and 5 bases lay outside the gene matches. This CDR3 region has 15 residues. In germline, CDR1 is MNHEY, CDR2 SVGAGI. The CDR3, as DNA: TGTGCCAGCAGTTACGGGACAGGGGTTGAGTATGGCTACACCTTC. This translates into CASSYGTGVEYGYTF.

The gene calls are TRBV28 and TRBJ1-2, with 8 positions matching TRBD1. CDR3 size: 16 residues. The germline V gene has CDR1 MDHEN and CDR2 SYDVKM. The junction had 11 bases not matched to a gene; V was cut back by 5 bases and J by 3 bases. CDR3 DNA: TGTGCCAGCAGTCCAGGCACGACAGGGGTGGACTATGGCTACACCTTC. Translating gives CASSPGTTGVDYGYTF.

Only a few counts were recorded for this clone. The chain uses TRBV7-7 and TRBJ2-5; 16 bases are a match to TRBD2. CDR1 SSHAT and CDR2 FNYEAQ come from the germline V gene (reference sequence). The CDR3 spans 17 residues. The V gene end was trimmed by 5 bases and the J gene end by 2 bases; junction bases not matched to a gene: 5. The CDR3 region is CASSQGLAGGLQETQYF. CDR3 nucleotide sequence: TGTGCCAGCAGCCAGGGACTAGCGGGAGGGTTGCAAGAGACCCAGTACTTC.

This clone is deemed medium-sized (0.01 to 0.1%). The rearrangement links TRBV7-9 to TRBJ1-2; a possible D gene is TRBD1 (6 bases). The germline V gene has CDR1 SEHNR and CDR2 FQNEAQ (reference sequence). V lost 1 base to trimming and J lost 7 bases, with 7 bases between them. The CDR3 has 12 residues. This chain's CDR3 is CASSLDRVGYTF. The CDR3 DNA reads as TGTGCCAGCAGCTTAGACAGGGTTGGCTACACCTTC.

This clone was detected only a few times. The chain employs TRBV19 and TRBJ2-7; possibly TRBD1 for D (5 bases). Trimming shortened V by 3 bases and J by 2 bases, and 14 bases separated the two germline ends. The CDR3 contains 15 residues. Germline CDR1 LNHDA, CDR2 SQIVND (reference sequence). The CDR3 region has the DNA TGTGCCAGTAGTATTTTTCCCGACAGAACCTACGAGCAGTACTTC. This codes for CASSIFPDRTYEQYF.

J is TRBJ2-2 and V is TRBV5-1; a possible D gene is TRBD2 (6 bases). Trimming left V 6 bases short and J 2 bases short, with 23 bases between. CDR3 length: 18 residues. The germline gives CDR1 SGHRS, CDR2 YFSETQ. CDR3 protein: CASTGIADLPQNTGELFF. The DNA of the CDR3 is TGCGCCAGCACGGGGATAGCGGACCTTCCTCAAAACACCGGGGAGCTGTTTTTT. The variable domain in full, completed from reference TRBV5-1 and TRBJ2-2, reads KAGVTQTPRYLIKTRGQQVTLSCSPISGHRSVSWYQQTPGQGLQFLFEYFSETQRNKGNFPGRFSGRQFSNSRSEMNVSTLELGDSALYLCASTGIADLPQNTGELFFGEGSRLTVL.

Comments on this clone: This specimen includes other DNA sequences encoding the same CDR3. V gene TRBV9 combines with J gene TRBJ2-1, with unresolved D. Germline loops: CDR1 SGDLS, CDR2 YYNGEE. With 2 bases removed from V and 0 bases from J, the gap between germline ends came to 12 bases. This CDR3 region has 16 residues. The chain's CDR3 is CASSVLSYGSYNEQFF. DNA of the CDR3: TGTGCCAGCAGCGTGCTGTCCTACGGCTCCTACAATGAGCAGTTCTTC.

CDR3 residues: CASPIEGGDTQYF. Here the CDR3 DNA reads TGTGCCAGCCCTATCGAGGGGGGAGATACGCAGTATTTT. V gene TRBV2 combines with J gene TRBJ2-3; D assignment may be TRBD1 or TRBD2 (6 bases each). Trimming removed 8 bases from V and 5 bases from J, with 14 bases in between. From germline, CDR1 is SNHLY and CDR2 FYNNEI. The CDR3 runs 13 residues.

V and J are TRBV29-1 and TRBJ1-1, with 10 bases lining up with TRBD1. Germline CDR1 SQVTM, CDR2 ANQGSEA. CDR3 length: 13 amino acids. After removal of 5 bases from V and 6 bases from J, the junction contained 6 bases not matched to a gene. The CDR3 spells CSVQGQGIAEAFF. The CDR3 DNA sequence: TGCAGCGTTCAGGGACAGGGGATCGCTGAAGCTTTCTTT.

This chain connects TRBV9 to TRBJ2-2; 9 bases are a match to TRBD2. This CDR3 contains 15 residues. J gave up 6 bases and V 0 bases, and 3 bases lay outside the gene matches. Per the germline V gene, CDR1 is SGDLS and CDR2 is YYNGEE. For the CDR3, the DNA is TGTGCCAGCAGCGTAGGGACTAGCGTTCCCGGGGAGCTGTTTTTT. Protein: CASSVGTSVPGELFF.

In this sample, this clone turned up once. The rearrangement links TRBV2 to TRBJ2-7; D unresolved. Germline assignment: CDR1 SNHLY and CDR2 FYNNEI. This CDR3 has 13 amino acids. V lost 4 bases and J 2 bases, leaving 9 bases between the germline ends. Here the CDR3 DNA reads TGTGCCAGCAGTGCTCTCCCGGCCTACGAGCAGTACTTC. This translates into CASSALPAYEQYF.

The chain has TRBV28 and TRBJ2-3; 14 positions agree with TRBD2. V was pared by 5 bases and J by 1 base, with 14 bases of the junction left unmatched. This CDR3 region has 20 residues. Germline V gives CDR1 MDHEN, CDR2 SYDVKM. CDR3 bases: TGTGCCAGCAGTCCACCGGGACTAGCGGGAGAGCGGCCCCGCACAGATACGCAGTATTTT. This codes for CASSPPGLAGERPRTDTQYF.